Listed below are T cell receptor beta chains from one sample, sequenced in a study of T cells after posttransplantation cyclophosphamide. This table comes from immunoSEQ multiplex PCR, and its TCRdb copy is limited to in-frame clones, with some not included. The sample shows fewer than 20,000 clones, 94% of them seen only once. Sequencing was carried out using naive CD4+ T cells sorted from blood. These receptors were collected from a woman between 45 and 60 years old in good health and a related stem cell transplant donor. The CDR3 runs from the conserved cysteine through the conserved F or W. A D gene is named only where the DNA matches it firmly. Some rows mark clone size as missing; the rest say once, few, many or name a class of expanded clone.

>-|-|TRBJ2-1|TRBV7-8|15
TGTGCCAGCAGCGACCCCCGGGTTGACTACAATGAGCAGTTCTTC
CASSDPRVDYNEQFF
>TRBD1|few|TRBJ2-5|TRBV7-2|14
TGTGCCAGCAGCCAGGGGGCCAACCAAGAGACCCAGTACTTC
CASSQGANQETQYF
>-|once|TRBJ1-3|TRBV6-5|14
TGTGCCAGCAAACGGGACTTCTCTGGAAACACCATATATTTT
CASKRDFSGNTIYF
>-|-|TRBJ2-1|TRBV20-1|11
TGCAGTGCTAGCCCTAGAGATGAGCAGTTCTTC
CSASPRDEQFF
>TRBD1|-|TRBJ1-4|TRBV5-1|18
TGCGCCAGCAGCTCGGCCAGGGGGCGCGGAATTGGTAATGAAAAACTGTTTTTT
CASSSARGRGIGNEKLFF
>-|once|TRBJ1-5|TRBV27|18
TGTGCCAGCACTCCTCTTACGAAGCTAGGATATAGCAATCAGCCCCAGCATTTT
CASTPLTKLGYSNQPQHF
>-|-|TRBJ2-2|TRBV7-9|15
TGTGCCAGCAGCATCTTGCATCCGCGAGCCGGGGAGCTGTTTTTT
CASSILHPRAGELFF
>-|-|TRBJ2-7|TRBV11-3|11
TGTGCCACCCCCAGGGGCTACGAGCAGTACTTC
CATPRGYEQYF
>-|-|TRBJ2-2|TRBV4-2|16
TGTGCCAGCAGCCAAGCCGGGAGTTCTACCACCGGGGAGCTGTTTTTT
CASSQAGSSTTGELFF
>-|-|TRBJ2-1|TRBV7-2|15
TGTGCCAGCAGCCCTACAGGGTTTCGGTACAATGAGCAGTTCTTC
CASSPTGFRYNEQFF
>-|-|TRBJ2-7|TRBV18|15
TGTGCCAGCTCACCGCCCCCGGCAGGCGCCTACGAGCAGTACTTC
CASSPPPAGAYEQYF
>-|-|TRBJ2-7|TRBV7-3|17
TGTGCCAGCAGCTTAGTCCACACTTGGACAGAACCCTACGAGCAGTACTTC
CASSLVHTWTEPYEQYF
>TRBD2|-|TRBJ2-7|TRBV7-9|16
TGTGCCAGCAGCTTCCTCGGACTAGCGTCGCTCTACGAGCAGTACTTC
CASSFLGLASLYEQYF
>TRBD2|-|TRBJ2-7|TRBV4-1|17
TGCGCCAGCAGACGACTAGCGGGTCCCTTAAGCTCCTACGAGCAGTACTTC
CASRRLAGPLSSYEQYF
>-|-|TRBJ1-1|TRBV18|13
TGTGCCAGCTCAGGAGCAATGAACACTGAAGCTTTCTTT
CASSGAMNTEAFF
>-|few|TRBJ1-4|TRBV29-1|14
TGCAGCGTAGGCGGGGGGGCAACTAATGAAAAACTGTTTTTT
CSVGGGATNEKLFF
>TRBD2|-|TRBJ2-7|TRBV4-1|15
TGCGCCAGCAGCCGCCTGGGACTAGCGGCCTACGAGCAGTACTTC
CASSRLGLAAYEQYF
>-|-|TRBJ1-1|TRBV6-6|13
TGTGCCAGCAAGGGGATCTCGGAGACTGAAGCTTTCTTT
CASKGISETEAFF
>TRBD1|once|TRBJ2-7|TRBV28|19
TGTGCCAGCAGTACTGCTATTCCCGGGACAGAGCCCACCTCCTACGAGCAGTACTTC
CASSTAIPGTEPTSYEQYF
>-|-|TRBJ2-1|TRBV6-6|16
TGTGCCAGCAGTTACTCACCCAGGGACATGCTGGATGAGCAGTTCTTC
CASSYSPRDMLDEQFF
>-|-|TRBJ1-5|TRBV9|14
TGTGCCAGCAGCGTTTCGGGGGGGAATCAGCCCCAGCATTTT
CASSVSGGNQPQHF
>TRBD1|-|TRBJ1-1|TRBV15|18
TGTGCCACCAGCAGAGATTACGGACAGGGACCTTTGAACACTGAAGCTTTCTTT
CATSRDYGQGPLNTEAFF
>TRBD2|-|TRBJ2-7|TRBV29-1|13
TGCAGCGTGATACTAGCGGGAGCGGGCGAGCAGTACTTC
CSVILAGAGEQYF
>-|-|TRBJ2-5|TRBV5-1|14
TGCGCCAGCAGCTGGAGTTCGGCCCAAGAGACCCAGTACTTC
CASSWSSAQETQYF
>TRBD1|-|TRBJ1-5|TRBV6-6|14
TGTGCCAGCCTGGGACAGGGTAGCAATCAGCCCCAGCATTTT
CASLGQGSNQPQHF
>TRBD2|once|TRBJ2-1|TRBV27|15
TGTGCCAGCAGTTTCGGGGGACTAGCGAAATTTGGGCAGTTCTTC
CASSFGGLAKFGQFF
>TRBD2|-|TRBJ2-7|TRBV18|18
TGTGCCAGCTCACCACCAGGGGCGTCGGGGGGTAGGGGCTACGAGCAGTACTTC
CASSPPGASGGRGYEQYF
>TRBD2|-|TRBJ2-1|TRBV19|14
TGTGCCAGTAGTCGGTTAGCGGGAGACGATGAGCAGTTCTTC
CASSRLAGDDEQFF
>-|-|TRBJ1-6|TRBV7-2|14
TGTGCCAGCAGCTTAGGAGTTAATAATTCACCCCTCCACTTT
CASSLGVNNSPLHF
>TRBD2|-|TRBJ2-1|TRBV29-1|16
TGCAGCGCCATCGGCCAACTAGCGGGAGTGTACAATGAGCAGTTCTTC
CSAIGQLAGVYNEQFF
>TRBD1|once|TRBJ2-5|TRBV2|14
TGTGCCAGCAGTGTGGACAGGGGTCAAGAGACCCAGTACTTC
CASSVDRGQETQYF
>-|once|TRBJ2-1|TRBV5-5|16
TGTGCCAGCAGCTTGGCAGGGAATACCTTTTACGATGAGCAGTTCTTC
CASSLAGNTFYDEQFF
>-|once|TRBJ2-7|TRBV29-1|12
TGCAGCGTTGGGGCGGGGGCAGACGAGCAGTACTTC
CSVGAGADEQYF
>TRBD2|-|TRBJ2-1|TRBV28|13
TGTGCCAGCCGGGAACAGGCGGGAGGGGCGCAGTTCTTC
CASREQAGGAQFF
>-|-|TRBJ1-1|TRBV19|15
TGTGCCAGTAGTATAGATGTGGGGCCGAACACTGAAGCTTTCTTT
CASSIDVGPNTEAFF
>TRBD1|-|TRBJ2-2|TRBV5-1|15
TGCGCCAGCAGCCTCGGGACAGGGAGAGGCGGGGAGCTGTTTTTT
CASSLGTGRGGELFF
>TRBD1|-|TRBJ2-2|TRBV7-9|15
TGTGCCAGCAGCAACCGGGACAGGGCGACCGGGGAGCTGTTTTTT
CASSNRDRATGELFF
>TRBD2|-|TRBJ2-7|TRBV27|16
TGTGCCAGCAGTTTTAGTGGGGCGGGAGGGCCCTACGAGCAGTACTTC
CASSFSGAGGPYEQYF
>-|few|TRBJ1-4|TRBV6-5|16
TGTGCCAGCAGTTACCTAGGGGGAGAATGGCCGGAAAAACTGTTTTTT
CASSYLGGEWPEKLFF
>-|-|TRBJ2-5|TRBV28|17
TGTGCCAGCAGCCTTAAGGGGGGGCAGGGAGCGAGGGAGACCCAGTACTTC
CASSLKGGQGARETQYF
>-|-|TRBJ2-7|TRBV27|19
TGTGCCAGCGCGGGTCCTGGGGTCTTATCACCCCTACGGTCCTATCTGCAGTACTTC
CASAGPGVLSPLRSYLQYF
>TRBD2|-|TRBJ2-1|TRBV5-8|16
TGTGCCAGCCTACCTTTAACTAGCGGGGTTTACAATGAGCAGTTCTTC
CASLPLTSGVYNEQFF
>TRBD2|-|TRBJ2-7|TRBV2|15
TGTGCCAGCACCTTACTAGCGGGGGGCTCCTACGAGCAGTACTTC
CASTLLAGGSYEQYF
>-|few|TRBJ2-1|TRBV10-1|15
TGCGCCAGCAGTGAGTCGTCGGGGGACGAAAATGAGCAGTTCTTC
CASSESSGDENEQFF
>TRBD2|once|TRBJ2-1|TRBV18|13
TGTGCCAGCTCCACCTCGGCGGGAGAGGGGCAGTTCTTC
CASSTSAGEGQFF
>-|-|TRBJ1-1|TRBV18|13
TGTGCCAGCTCCCCTAGGGGGAACACTGAAGCTTTCTTT
CASSPRGNTEAFF
>-|-|TRBJ2-3|TRBV30|12
TGTGCCTGGAGTGTGGTCAGAGATACGCAGTATTTT
CAWSVVRDTQYF
>TRBD2|-|TRBJ2-1|TRBV5-1|17
TGCGCCAGCAGCCCCACCGCCCGGGAGGGCCTCTACAATGAGCAGTTCTTC
CASSPTAREGLYNEQFF
>-|-|TRBJ2-6|TRBV5-1|15
TGCGCCAGCAGCTTGGAGGGGCTTGGGGCCAACGTCCTGACTTTC
CASSLEGLGANVLTF
>TRBD2|-|TRBJ2-1|TRBV9|15
TGTGCCAGCAGCGTAGATCCGGGAGGGTTTAATGAGCAGTTCTTC
CASSVDPGGFNEQFF
>-|-|TRBJ2-1|TRBV7-2|16
TGTGCCAGCAGCTTAGCTAGCGGAAGGTCCTACAATGAGCAGTTCTTC
CASSLASGRSYNEQFF
>TRBD1|-|TRBJ2-7|TRBV7-2|15
TGTGCCAGCAGCCATCCAGACAGGGGAGCCTACGAGCAGTACTTC
CASSHPDRGAYEQYF